Below, one TCR beta chain is given with its context. Its antigen is still unknown. A read error may explain this, as a much larger clone is one base away. This sample's RNA came from whole unsorted tissue. Between August and November 2014, newly diagnosed, chemotherapy-naive lung cancer patients underwent thoracic surgery in China. The source of the sample is a study of tumor and adjacent non-tumor tissue in lung cancer. Overall study context: Samples averaged roughly 4.2 million productive TCRbeta reads each.

The V end was cut by 7 bases, the J end by 2 bases, with 14 bases between. The CDR3 contains 14 residues. Germline CDR1 and CDR2: SGHVS and FNYEAQ. Points from the study as a whole: Tumor repertoires had a smaller top 100 clone share than normal lung.

A modified ARM-PCR protocol with three rounds of nested PCR amplified TCRbeta. TCRdb reprocessed the multiplex PCR reads with MiXCR, giving one entry per CDR3 protein. This table has 75,000 to 100,000 distinct CDR3 sequences, about 67% appearing once. The receptor comes from a man aged 55 to 70 with non-small cell lung cancer. The sample consisted of lung tumor tissue. The V gene is TRBV7-6, the J gene TRBJ1-1; D ambiguous. The CDR3: CASNRERFNTEAFF. CDR3 coding DNA: TGTGCCAGCAACCGAGAAAGGTTCAACACTGAAGCTTTCTTT. The full variable domain, rest sourced from reference TRBV7-6 and TRBJ1-1, is GAGVSQSPRYKVTKRGQDVALRCDPISGHVSLYWYRQALGQGPEFLTYFNYEAQQDKSGLPNDRFSAERPEGSISTLTIQRTEQRDSAMYRCASNRERFNTEAFFGQGTRLTVV.